This section outlines one TCR beta chain sequence together with its context. Its antigen is currently unknown. The sample is drawn from a study of OX40 agonist ivuxolimab in advanced cancers. Findings and caveats of the study: Expanded clones were, on average, more numerous among CD8+ T cells than CD4+.

Clones were read by immunoSEQ multiplex PCR, and TCRdb kept only the in-frame ones, dropping some. Seen here are roughly 17,000 clones, over 75% observed once, and the top ten hold roughly 23%. Cycle 7 day 1, cycle 4 day 1, and baseline were the timepoints at which blood was sampled. The sequence was obtained from an adult with an advanced solid tumor such as melanoma, head and neck, liver or kidney cancer. The sample in question was CD4+ or CD8+ T cells sorted from blood, obtained in a trial of the OX40 agonist ivuxolimab.

In DNA, the CDR3 is TGTGCCAGCAGCTGGGGAGGGACTAGCGATGAGCAGTACTTC. Residues: CASSWGGTSDEQYF. The V gene is TRBV9, the J gene TRBJ2-7, with TRBD2 identical over 10 bases. Germline V CDR1 and CDR2: SGDLS, YYNGEE. Trimming at V came to 4 bases and at J to 7 bases, leaving 8 bases not matched to a gene. This CDR3 comprises 14 residues.